One TCR beta chain is described in this entry. In its sample, this clonotype was seen many times. The target of this receptor is not known. No quality values exist for individual bases; no much larger clone is one base distant. Ophthalmopathy patients were characterized by moderately to severely active disease, a Clinical Activity Score of at least 3, a NOSPECS grade of at least 4, and a disease duration under 3 months. Patients with other autoimmune diseases, uncontrolled infections, pregnancy or lactation were excluded. Clinical symptoms, serum thyroxine, TRAb, thyroid ultrasound and orbital computed tomography formed the basis of the diagnosis. Using Ficoll-Paque density gradient centrifugation, PBMCs were isolated from 8.5 to 10 ml of fresh peripheral blood. Total RNA was extracted using Trizol reagent, and RNA quality was checked on an Agilent 2100 Bioanalyzer. The sample belongs to a study of Graves' ophthalmopathy and Graves' hyperthyroidism (dated by TCRdb to the late 2010s). For the study in its entirety: Peripheral blood samples were taken at the time of initial diagnosis, before any treatment was given. TCR beta repertoire signatures were used to distinguish Graves' ophthalmopathy from Graves' hyperthyroidism and to predict progression to ophthalmopathy. In total, 120 to 150 blood samples were TCR-sequenced: 43 ophthalmopathy, about 75 hyperthyroidism and some 17 hyperthyroidism-to-ophthalmopathy patients. To explore V-J signatures that separate ophthalmopathy from hyperthyroidism, a discovery set of 95 to 100 patients was enrolled, consisting of 40 to 45 with ophthalmopathy and approximately 60 with stable hyperthyroidism. For independent validation, a separate cohort was made up of about 18 hyperthyroidism patients plus 17 patients who later progressed from hyperthyroidism to ophthalmopathy. In roughly six hyperthyroidism patients, the T-cell repertoires found in thyroid tissue were compared with those found in blood. Once sampling was done, hyperthyroidism patients were given methimazole at a starting dose of 30 mg daily, while ophthalmopathy patients were given high-dose intravenous methylprednisolone. The approximately 98 discovery patients were randomly divided into training and test sets at a 7:3 ratio. Overall results and qualifications from the work: In validation, the model predicted ophthalmopathy progression with more than 55% sensitivity and less than 80% specificity; roughly 12 predicted patients were CT-confirmed with GO in a median of approximately six months. In cross-validation, the 13-signature model distinguished ophthalmopathy from stable hyperthyroidism with just over 85% sensitivity and approximately 81% specificity, while in the test set the corresponding values were 80% and 75%. Sample size was not statistically predetermined, and group allocation was not concealed from the investigators. Most expanded thyroid clonotypes with a frequency above 0.001 also appeared in blood, which suggests that blood repertoires may reflect the immune response in the thyroid.

TCR beta CDR3 regions were amplified from RNA transcripts for repertoire sequencing. HTBI primers and the Qiagen OneStep RT-PCR kit were used in a first-round RT-PCR, which was followed by a second-round multiplex PCR, size selection and purification. Libraries were sequenced paired-end with 100 bp reads on an Illumina HiSeq2000. From the authors' description of their analysis: SOAPnuke was used to process the reads, throwing out any read that had adapters, had uncalled bases, had a mean Phred below 15, or lacked an exact constant-primer or identifier match. High-quality paired reads were merged with COPE v1.2.5. Clonotypes were defined as unique nucleotide sequences and were aligned to IMGT TRB V, D and J references using MiTCR v1.1. Only V-J combinations with frequency above 0.0001 were analysed, covering 99% to 99.2% of repertoires. For each V-J combination, a TCR clonal expansion and chaos score was defined as F50 clonal expansion divided by the chaos observed in the TCRdist matrix. Welch's t-statistics and random forest were used to narrow the features down to 10 to 15 V-J combinations, which were then fed into a naive Bayes classifier. The similarity between thyroid and blood repertoires was quantified using the Morisita-Horn index. The raw public data were reprocessed by TCRdb itself: fastp quality trimming at Q25, MiXCR clonotype calling, in-frame beta chains only. All rows with the same CDR3 protein become a single entry with the most common DNA and genes. The V and J calls, along with clone size, are taken from TCRdb and not from the paper's own processing. The sample records about 400,000 distinct CDR3 sequences, roughly 18% of which are singletons. Around 1.6% of the sample is held by the ten biggest clonotypes.

The CDR3, from cysteine to phenylalanine, totals 15 residues. This entry keeps only the CDR3 DNA: 45 bases, framed from base 1. The germline V gene (reference sequence) specifies MNHEY as CDR1 and SMNVEV as CDR2. Between the V and J ends, shortened by 5 bases and 3 bases respectively, the junction contains 17 bases. The receptor was derived from a young woman with Graves' ophthalmopathy. Donor details come from another sample of the same person, matched by shared clones. Sequencing was performed on peripheral blood. The chain uses TRBV27 and TRBJ2-7; 6 matching bases give a weak D call of TRBD1. CDR3 sequence: CASSVPGTPHYEQYF. The sequenced DNA: TGTGCCAGCAGTGTCCCCGGGACACCTCACTACGAGCAGTACTTC.